This T cell receptor beta chain was identified in a study of blood T cells in healthy people across ages. Sample-barcoded 5' priming and a J-beta primer mix drove a second PCR of roughly 7 to 11 cycles. TCRdb ran MiXCR on the 5' RACE reads and lists one entry per CDR3 protein. The table records roughly 1,300,000 distinct CDR3 sequences, approximately 60% of them present only once. The CDR3 extends over 12 amino acids. Germline assignment: CDR1 DFQATT and CDR2 SNEGSKA (reference sequence). The V gene lost 4 bases and the J gene lost 3 bases, with 7 bases spanning the gap. The receptor's source is a man younger than 35 in good health. V and J are TRBV20-1 and TRBJ2-1; D gene ambiguous. Sequences were obtained from blood. CDR3 bases: TGCAGTGCTAAAGCCGGCTACAATGAGCAGTTCTTC. Protein product: CSAKAGYNEQFF.